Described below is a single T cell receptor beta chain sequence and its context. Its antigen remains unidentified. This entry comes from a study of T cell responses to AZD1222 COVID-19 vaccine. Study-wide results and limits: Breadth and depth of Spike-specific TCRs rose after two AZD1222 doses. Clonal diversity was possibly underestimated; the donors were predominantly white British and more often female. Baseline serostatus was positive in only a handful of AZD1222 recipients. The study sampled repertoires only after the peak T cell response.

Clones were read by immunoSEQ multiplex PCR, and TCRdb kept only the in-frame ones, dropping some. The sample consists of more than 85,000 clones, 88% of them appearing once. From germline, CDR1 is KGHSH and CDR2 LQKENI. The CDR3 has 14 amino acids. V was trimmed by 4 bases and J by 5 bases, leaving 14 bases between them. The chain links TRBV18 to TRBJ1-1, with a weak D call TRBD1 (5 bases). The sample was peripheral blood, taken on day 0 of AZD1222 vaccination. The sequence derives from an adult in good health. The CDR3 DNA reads TGTGCCAGCTCACTCCTTGAAGAGGGGACTGAAGCTTTCTTT. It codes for CASSLLEEGTEAFF.